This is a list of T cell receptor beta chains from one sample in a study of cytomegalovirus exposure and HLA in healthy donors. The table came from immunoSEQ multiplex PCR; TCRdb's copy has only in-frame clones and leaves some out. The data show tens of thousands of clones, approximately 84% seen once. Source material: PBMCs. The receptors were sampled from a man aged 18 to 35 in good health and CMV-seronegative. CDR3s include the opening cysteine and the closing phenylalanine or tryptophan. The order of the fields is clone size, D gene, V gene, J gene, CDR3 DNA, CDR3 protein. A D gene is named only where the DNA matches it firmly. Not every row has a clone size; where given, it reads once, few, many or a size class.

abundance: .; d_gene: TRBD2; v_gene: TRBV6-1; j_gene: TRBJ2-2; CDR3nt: TGTGCCAGCGGGGGGGCCGGGGAGCTGTTTTTT; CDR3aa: CASGGAGELFF
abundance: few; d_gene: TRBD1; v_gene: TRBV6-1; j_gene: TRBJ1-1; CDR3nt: TGTGCCAGCAGTAGGGGACAGACGAACACTGAAGCTTTCTTT; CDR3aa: CASSRGQTNTEAFF
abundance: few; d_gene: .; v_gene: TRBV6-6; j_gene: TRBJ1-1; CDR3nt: TGTGCCACCACTAGGGACACTGAAGCTTTCTTT; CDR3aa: CATTRDTEAFF
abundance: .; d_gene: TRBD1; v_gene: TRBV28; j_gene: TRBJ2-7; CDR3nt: TGTGCCAGCAGTTTCCGGACAGGGGGCATCTACGAGCAGTACTTC; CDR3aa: CASSFRTGGIYEQYF
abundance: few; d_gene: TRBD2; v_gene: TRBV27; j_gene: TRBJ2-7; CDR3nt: TGTGCCAGCAGTTTCCGGGGACTAGCGGCCACCTACGAGCAGTACTTC; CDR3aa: CASSFRGLAATYEQYF
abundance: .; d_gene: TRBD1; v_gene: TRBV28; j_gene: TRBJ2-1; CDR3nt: TGTGCCAGCAGTTTATGGGGGACAGGATCTTACAATGAGCAGTTCTTC; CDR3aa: CASSLWGTGSYNEQFF
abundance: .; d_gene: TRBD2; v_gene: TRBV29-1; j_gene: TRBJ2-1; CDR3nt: TGCAGCGTTGAAGATGAGGTGATTAGCGGGAGGGCCGATAATGAGCAGTTCTTC; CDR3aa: CSVEDEVISGRADNEQFF
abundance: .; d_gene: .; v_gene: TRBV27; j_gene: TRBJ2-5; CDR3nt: TGTGCCAGCAGTCCTGAGTACCAAGAGACCCAGTACTTC; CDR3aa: CASSPEYQETQYF
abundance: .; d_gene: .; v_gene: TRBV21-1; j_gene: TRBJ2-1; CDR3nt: TGTGCCAGCAGCAAAAGGGCTTCCGGGACAGGGGACAATGAGCAGTTCTTC; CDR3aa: CASSKRASGTGDNEQFF
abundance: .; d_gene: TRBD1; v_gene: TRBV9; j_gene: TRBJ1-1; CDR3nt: TGTGCCAGCAGCATTCCAGGGGGTGAAGCTTTCTTT; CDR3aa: CASSIPGGEAFF
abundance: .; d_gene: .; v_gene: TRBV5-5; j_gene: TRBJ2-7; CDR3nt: TGTGCCAGCAGCTCTGGCACGAGGGAGCAGTACTTC; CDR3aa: CASSSGTREQYF
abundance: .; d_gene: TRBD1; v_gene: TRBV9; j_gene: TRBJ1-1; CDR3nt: TGTGCCAGCACCGCGACAGGGTCCACGCGGGACGCTTTCTTT; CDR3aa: CASTATGSTRDAFF
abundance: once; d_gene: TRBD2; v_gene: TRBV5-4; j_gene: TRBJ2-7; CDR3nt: TGTGCCAGCAGCCCGGGACTAGCGGATTACGAGCAGTACTTC; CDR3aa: CASSPGLADYEQYF
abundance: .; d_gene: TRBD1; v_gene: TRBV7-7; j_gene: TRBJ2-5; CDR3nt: TGTGCTAGCAGCCAGGGGGCGACCGTACAAGAGACCCAGTACTTC; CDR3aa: CASSQGATVQETQYF
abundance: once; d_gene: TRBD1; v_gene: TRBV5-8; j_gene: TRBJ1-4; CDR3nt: TGTGCCAGCAGCTACGGACAGGGCCGCCGGCCGGAAAAACTGTTTTTT; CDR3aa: CASSYGQGRRPEKLFF
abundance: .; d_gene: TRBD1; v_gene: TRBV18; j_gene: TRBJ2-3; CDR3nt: TGTGCCAGCTCACCCGGGACAGGGGTAGATACGCAGTATTTT; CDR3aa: CASSPGTGVDTQYF
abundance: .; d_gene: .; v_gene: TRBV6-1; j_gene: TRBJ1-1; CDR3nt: TGTGCCAGCAGTGAAGTTTCCTACGGGACAACGGCTTTCTTT; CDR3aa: CASSEVSYGTTAFF
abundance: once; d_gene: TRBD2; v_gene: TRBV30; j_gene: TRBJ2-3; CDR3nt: TGTGCCTGGAGTGTGGGGACTAACGCTTACACAGATACGCAGTATTTT; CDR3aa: CAWSVGTNAYTDTQYF
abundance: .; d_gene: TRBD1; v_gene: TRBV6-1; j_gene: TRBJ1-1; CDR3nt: TGTGCCAGCAGCCGGGACAGGGGGAACACTGAAGCTTTCTTT; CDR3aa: CASSRDRGNTEAFF
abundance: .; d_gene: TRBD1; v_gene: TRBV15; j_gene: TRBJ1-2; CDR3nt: TGTGCCACCAGCCCCCGGACAGGGGGCTACACCTTC; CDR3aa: CATSPRTGGYTF
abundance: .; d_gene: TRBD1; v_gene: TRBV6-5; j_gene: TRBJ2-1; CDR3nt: TGTGCCAGCAGGGGACAGAACTACAATGAGCAGTTCTTC; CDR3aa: CASRGQNYNEQFF
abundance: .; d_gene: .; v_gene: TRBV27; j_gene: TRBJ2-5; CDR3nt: TGTGCCAGCAGTTTATCGAGAGGGATTGGAGGGACCCAGTACTTC; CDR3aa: CASSLSRGIGGTQYF
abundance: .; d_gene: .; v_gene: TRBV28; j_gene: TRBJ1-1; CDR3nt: TGTGCCAGCAGTTTATTGGGGGCGCAGGCTTTCTTT; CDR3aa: CASSLLGAQAFF
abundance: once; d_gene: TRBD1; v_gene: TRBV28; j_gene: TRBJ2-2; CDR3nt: TGTGCCAGCAGCCCTACCGGGACAGGGACCGGGGAGCTGTTTTTT; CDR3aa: CASSPTGTGTGELFF
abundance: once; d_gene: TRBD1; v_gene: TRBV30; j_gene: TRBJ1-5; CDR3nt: TGTGCCTGGAGGCGGAGAACCTCAGGGGGAGGCGATCAGCCCCAGCATTTT; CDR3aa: CAWRRRTSGGGDQPQHF
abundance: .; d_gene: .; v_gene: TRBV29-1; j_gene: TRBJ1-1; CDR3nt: TGCAGCGTTCACCCGGGGGGGGGAACTGAAGCTTTCTTT; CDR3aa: CSVHPGGGTEAFF
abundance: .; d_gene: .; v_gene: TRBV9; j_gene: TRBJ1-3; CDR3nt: TGTGCCAGCAGCGCCCAGGACATGGTTGGAAACACCATATATTTT; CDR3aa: CASSAQDMVGNTIYF
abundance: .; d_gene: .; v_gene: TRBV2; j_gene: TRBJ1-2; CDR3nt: TGTGCCAGCAGACCCGATTCGGGGGGCTATGGCTACACCTTC; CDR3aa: CASRPDSGGYGYTF
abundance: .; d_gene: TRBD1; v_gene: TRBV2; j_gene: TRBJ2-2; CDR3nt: TGTGCCAGCAAGGGACAGGGGGCGAGAGCCGGGGAGCTGTTTTTT; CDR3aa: CASKGQGARAGELFF
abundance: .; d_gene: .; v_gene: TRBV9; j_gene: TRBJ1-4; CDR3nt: TGTGCCAGCAGCCCCCGGGAGGGAAAACTGTTTTTT; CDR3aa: CASSPREGKLFF
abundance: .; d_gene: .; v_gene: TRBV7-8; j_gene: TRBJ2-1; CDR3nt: TGTGCCAGCAGCTTCGGGAGCTCCTACAATGAGCAGTTCTTC; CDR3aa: CASSFGSSYNEQFF
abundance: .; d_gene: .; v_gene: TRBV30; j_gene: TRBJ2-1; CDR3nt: TGTGCCTGGAGTTTTATGGCGGGACCTTACAATGAGCAGTTCTTC; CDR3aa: CAWSFMAGPYNEQFF
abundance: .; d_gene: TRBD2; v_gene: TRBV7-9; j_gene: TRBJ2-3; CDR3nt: TGTGCCAGCAGCTTAGGCCCACCTAGCGGGATGCCCGGAGATACGCAGTATTTT; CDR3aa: CASSLGPPSGMPGDTQYF
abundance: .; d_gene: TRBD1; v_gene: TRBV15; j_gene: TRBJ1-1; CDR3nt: TGTGCCACCAGCAGAGATACCGTGGGGTTGACAGGGTTCGGAGGGAACACTGAAGCTTTCTTT; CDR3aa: CATSRDTVGLTGFGGNTEAFF
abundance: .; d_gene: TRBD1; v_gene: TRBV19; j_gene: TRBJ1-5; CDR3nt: TGTGCCAGTTCCAACCCCCCGGGACAGGGGGGAGGGCTAGGCAATCAGCCCCAGCATTTT; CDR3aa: CASSNPPGQGGGLGNQPQHF
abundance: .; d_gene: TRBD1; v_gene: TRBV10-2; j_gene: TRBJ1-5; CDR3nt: TGCGCCAGCAGTCCAAAACTCCGGGACAGGGATAGGCAGCCCCAGCATTTT; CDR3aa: CASSPKLRDRDRQPQHF
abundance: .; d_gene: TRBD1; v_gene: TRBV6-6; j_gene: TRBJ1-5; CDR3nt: TGTGCCAGCAGTTATTCCGACAGGGAAAATCAGCCCCAGCATTTT; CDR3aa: CASSYSDRENQPQHF
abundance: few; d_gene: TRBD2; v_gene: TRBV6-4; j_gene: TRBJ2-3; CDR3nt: TGTGCCAGCAGTACGACTAGCGGGAGCCCAACAGATACGCAGTATTTT; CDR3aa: CASSTTSGSPTDTQYF
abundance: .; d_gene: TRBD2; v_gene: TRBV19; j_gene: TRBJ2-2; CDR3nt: TGTGCCAGTACCGTGGCGGGGGGCGGGAGGTCCTCCGGGGAGCTGTTTTTT; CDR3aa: CASTVAGGGRSSGELFF
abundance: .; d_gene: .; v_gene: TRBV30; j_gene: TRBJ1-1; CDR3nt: TGTGCCTGGGAGTCCAGGGTGGGGAACACTGAAGCTTTCTTT; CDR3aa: CAWESRVGNTEAFF
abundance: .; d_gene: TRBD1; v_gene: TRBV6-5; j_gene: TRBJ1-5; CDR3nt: TGTGCCAGCAGCTCCGGGACAGGGGGTAGACAGCCCCAGCATTTT; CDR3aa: CASSSGTGGRQPQHF
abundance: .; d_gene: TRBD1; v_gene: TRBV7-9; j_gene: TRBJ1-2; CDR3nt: TGTGCCAGCAGCTCCGGGACAGGGGGCGCAGGCTATGGCTACACCTTC; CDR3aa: CASSSGTGGAGYGYTF
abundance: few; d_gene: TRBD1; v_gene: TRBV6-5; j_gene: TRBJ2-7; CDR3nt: TGTGCCAGCAGTCCCGGACAGGGTTGGTACGAGCAGTACTTC; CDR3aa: CASSPGQGWYEQYF
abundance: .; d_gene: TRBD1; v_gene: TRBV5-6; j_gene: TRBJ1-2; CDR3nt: TGTGCCAGCAGCTTGGGACAGGGGGTCCATGGCTACACCTTC; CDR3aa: CASSLGQGVHGYTF
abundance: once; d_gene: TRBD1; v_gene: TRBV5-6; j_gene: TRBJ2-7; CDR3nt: TGTGCCAGCAGCCACAGGGGCTCGTACGAGCAGTACTTC; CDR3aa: CASSHRGSYEQYF
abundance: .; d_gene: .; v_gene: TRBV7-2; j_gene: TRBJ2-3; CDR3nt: TGTGCCAGCAGCCTAGGACTCACAGATACGCAGTATTTT; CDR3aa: CASSLGLTDTQYF
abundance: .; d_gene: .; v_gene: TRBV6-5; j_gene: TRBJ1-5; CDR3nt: TGTGCCAGCGGCCGAACCCGGGAAAGCAATCAGCCCCAGCATTTT; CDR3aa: CASGRTRESNQPQHF
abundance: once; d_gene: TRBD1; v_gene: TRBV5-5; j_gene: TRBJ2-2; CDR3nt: TGTGCCAGCAGCCCCAGCGCGGGGACAGGGGGGGGGACCGGGGAGCTGTTTTTT; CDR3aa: CASSPSAGTGGGTGELFF
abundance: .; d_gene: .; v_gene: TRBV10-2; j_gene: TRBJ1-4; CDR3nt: TGCGCCAGCACCTCAAACCAGGCTACTAATGAAAAACTGTTTTTT; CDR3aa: CASTSNQATNEKLFF